The 7 T cell receptor beta chains listed next were all sequenced from one sample in a study of regulatory T cells in long-lasting Graves disease. Time point indicated: newly diagnosed GD, antithyroid drugs for less than 3 months. From PBMCs, RNA was extracted and then used to make the TCR library. Arm-PCR of CDR3 regions with iRepertoire HTBI primers generated TCR beta libraries. TCRdb ran MiXCR on the multiplex PCR reads and lists one entry per CDR3 protein. The sample has a few hundred thousand distinct CDR3 sequences, around 13% seen once. These data are also associated with another study on T cells in Graves' hyperthyroidism and ophthalmopathy.

Material: peripheral blood mononuclear cells (PBMCs), obtained at new diagnosis, from a patient treated with antithyroid drugs. These receptor sequences come from a woman aged 45-59 years with Graves disease.

In DNA, the CDR3 is TGTGCCAGCGGTAGCGGGCCCTCCTACAATGAGCAGTTCTTC. As protein: CASGSGPSYNEQFF. This chain connects TRBV7-8 to TRBJ2-1; TRBD2 agrees at 7 bases. The V segment lost 8 bases and the J segment 0 bases; nucleotides outside the gene matches: 4. The CDR3 contains 14 residues. The germline gives CDR1 SGHVS, CDR2 FQNEAQ.

The chain has TRBV29-1 and TRBJ2-7; D may be TRBD1 (6 bases). Trimming left V 0 bases short and J 2 bases short, with 20 bases between. The CDR3 sequence is 17 residues long. Germline V gene data show CDR1 as SQVTM and CDR2 as ANQGSEA. CDR3: CSVEDGAQQGSTYEQYF. Here the CDR3 DNA reads TGCAGCGTTGAAGATGGTGCACAACAGGGATCTACCTACGAGCAGTACTTC.

This clonotype was picked up many times. The genes are TRBV12-3 or TRBV12-4 and TRBJ2-2, with 7 bases that match TRBD2. V lost 6 bases, J lost 6 bases, and 7 bases stayed unmatched. The CDR3 runs 14 residues. Here the CDR3 DNA reads TGTGCCAGCAGGTCGGGACTAACCCCCGGGGAGCTGTTTTTT. This gives the protein CASRSGLTPGELFF.

This clonotype was detected a few times. The chain carries TRBV5-1 and TRBJ1-4; D ambiguous. The CDR3 totals 21 residues. The V gene lost 0 bases and the J gene lost 0 bases, with 24 bases spanning the gap. CDR1 and CDR2 from the germline V gene are SGHRS and YFSETQ. CDR3: CASSLAGAPTLGYATNEKLFF. The DNA for the CDR3 is TGCGCCAGCAGCTTGGCCGGCGCACCCACGCTCGGATATGCAACTAATGAAAAACTGTTTTTT.

In this sample, this clonotype turned up a few times. The chain recombines TRBV7-2 with TRBJ2-3; a weak D match, TRBD2 (6 bases). V was clipped by 5 bases and J by 0 bases, with 9 bases between them. This CDR3 has 14 residues. CDR1 is SGHTA and CDR2 is FQGNSA in the germline V gene. CDR3: CASSNSGSTDTQYF. Here the CDR3 DNA reads TGTGCCAGCAGCAATAGCGGTAGCACAGATACGCAGTATTTT.

This clonotype showed up many times. The CDR3 sequence: CSVAATNSYEQYF. The CDR3, as DNA: TGCAGCGTTGCCGCGACGAATTCCTACGAGCAGTACTTC. The chain carries TRBV29-1 and TRBJ2-7; no definite D call. CDR1 is SQVTM, CDR2 ANQGSEA, per germline. The germline V and J ends were trimmed by 4 bases and 1 base, with 11 bases remaining between them. This CDR3 region has 13 residues.

There are many counts of this clonotype. The chain uses TRBV7-3 and TRBJ2-1; possibly TRBD1 for D (5 bases). The V end was cut by 0 bases, the J end by 2 bases, with 8 bases between. Per the germline V gene, CDR1 is SGHTA and CDR2 is FQGTGA. CDR3 length: 15 amino acids. The chain's CDR3 is CASSLTMTAYNEQFF. The CDR3 DNA reads TGTGCCAGCAGCTTAACGATGACAGCCTACAATGAGCAGTTCTTC. Full variable domain (missing parts from reference TRBV7-3 and TRBJ2-1): GAGVSQTPSNKVTEKGKYVELRCDPISGHTALYWYRQSLGQGPEFLIYFQGTGAADDSGLPNDRFFAVRPEGSVSTLKIQRTERGDSAVYLCASSLTMTAYNEQFFGPGTRLTVL.